This T cell receptor (beta chain) derives from a study of early T cells in non-severe SARS-CoV-2 infection. The CDR3 length is 15 residues. V was clipped by 0 bases and J by 1 base, with 9 bases between them. The germline gives CDR1 KGHSH, CDR2 LQKENI. MiXCR was run by TCRdb on the 5' RACE reads, yielding one entry per CDR3 protein. The table lists 70,000 to 85,000 distinct CDR3 sequences, 5% of them singletons. The source material was whole blood, sampled at baseline. This TCR was recovered from an adult who was a healthcare worker with PCR-confirmed SARS-CoV-2 infection or an uninfected control (not recorded which). The chain carries TRBV18 and TRBJ1-1, with TRBD1 as a possible D gene (5 bases). The CDR3 nucleotides are TGTGCCAGCTCACCACCAGGGGTCAAGAACACTGAAGCTTTCTTT. As protein: CASSPPGVKNTEAFF. The entire variable domain, with the rest obtained from reference TRBV18 and TRBJ1-1, is as follows: NAGVMQNPRHLVRRRGQEARLRCSPMKGHSHVYWYRQLPEEGLKFMVYLQKENIIDESGMPKERFSAEFPKEGPSILRIQQVVRGDSAAYFCASSPPGVKNTEAFFGQGTRLTVV.